This TCR beta chain is from a study of response to subunit inactivated influenza vaccine. Study-level results: Authors suggested seasonal influenza vaccinations each recruit few new T cells.

Germline-derived CDR1 and CDR2 are GTSNPN and SVGIG (reference sequence). Trimming left V 2 bases short and J 8 bases short, with 15 bases between. CDR3 size: 13 residues. As to this clonotype: Its antigen is currently unknown.

TCRdb reprocessed the RT-PCR reads with MiXCR, giving one entry per CDR3 protein. Among a few hundred thousand distinct CDR3 sequences, roughly a fifth were seen once, and the ten largest hold roughly 10%. The chain combines TRBV30 with TRBJ1-2, with D perhaps TRBD1 (5 bases). The clonotype was recovered from a man between 50 and 69 years old who received an inactivated influenza vaccine. The sample here was PBMCs from blood, taken about 19 months after vaccination. The CDR3 DNA sequence: TGTGCCTGGAGTTCTGTAGGGACGTACGGCTACACCTTC. Amino acid sequence: CAWSSVGTYGYTF.